This T cell receptor beta chain was recorded in a study of shared clonotypes between healthy human individuals. The data were produced by immunoSEQ multiplex PCR, yet TCRdb's version contains in-frame clones alone and is incomplete. The sample lists around 2.1 million clones, about 93% occurring once. In the naive CD8 group, cells lacked CD45RO and were positively selected for CCR7, so terminally differentiated effector memory CD45RA+ cells were left out. V dropped 0 bases and J dropped 3 bases, with 11 bases sitting between them. The CDR3 consists of 15 residues. The germline V gene has CDR1 MDHEN and CDR2 SYDVKM. Notes on this clone: The sample contains more than one DNA sequence encoding this CDR3.

The chain is built from TRBV28 and TRBJ1-1; D not resolved. This TCR derives from a man in his late teens or twenties in good health. Some clones in this sample may be carry-over from other donors' samples. Sequenced: naive CD8+ T cells from PBMCs. The CDR3 region is CASSLWEGSDTEAFF. CDR3 bases: TGTGCCAGCAGTTTATGGGAGGGTTCGGACACTGAAGCTTTCTTT.